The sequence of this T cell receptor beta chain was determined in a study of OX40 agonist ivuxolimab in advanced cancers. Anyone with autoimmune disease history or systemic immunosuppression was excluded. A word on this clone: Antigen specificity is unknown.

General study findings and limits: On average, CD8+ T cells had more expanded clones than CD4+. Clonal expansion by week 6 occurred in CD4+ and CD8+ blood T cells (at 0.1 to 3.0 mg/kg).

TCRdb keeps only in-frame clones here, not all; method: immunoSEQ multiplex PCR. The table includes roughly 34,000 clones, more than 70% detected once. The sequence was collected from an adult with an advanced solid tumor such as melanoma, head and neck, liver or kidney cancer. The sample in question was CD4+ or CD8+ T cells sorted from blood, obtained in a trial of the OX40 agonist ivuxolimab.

CDR3 sequence: CASSPQQGGSGNTIYF. CDR3 DNA: TGCGCCAGCAGTCCCCAACAGGGGGGCTCTGGAAACACCATATATTTT. The chain recombines TRBV5-1 with TRBJ1-3; 8 bases are a match to TRBD1. The V and J ends lost 5 bases and 0 bases, in that order; junction bases with no gene match: 7. The germline gives CDR1 SGHRS, CDR2 YFSETQ. The CDR3 loop spans 16 amino acids.